This T cell receptor beta chain stems from a study of cytomegalovirus exposure and HLA in healthy donors. Study results and limitations: Analyses of presence/absence relied on an assumption of roughly uniform sequencing depth across donors. Some segments of the V type, notably TRBV6-2 and TRBV6-3, were excluded as indistinguishable. Prior analysis indicated that the majority of TCR beta V segments exhibited productivity approximately 90% or approximately 30% of the time.

CDR3 length: 13 residues. The germline V and J ends were trimmed by 5 bases and 2 bases, with 9 bases remaining between them. Germline V gene lookup returns CDR1 SQVTM and CDR2 ANQGSEA. Regarding this clone: Its antigen is not known.

Primers included in the PCR were 60 Vbeta and 13 Jbeta primers. Original methodology: In a later analysis, of tens of millions of unique beta chains, about 12 million appeared in at least two donors. Here immunoSEQ multiplex PCR was the method, and the copy in TCRdb shows in-frame clones only, minus some. V, J and clone size are those of that table, while D and trimming were read from the DNA. This table has 6,500 to 8,000 clones, 51% appearing once. The clonotype originates from a young man in good health and CMV-seropositive. The chain joins TRBV29-1 to TRBJ2-2, with a possible D match to TRBD1 (5 bases). The sequenced sample consisted of PBMCs. As DNA, the CDR3 is TGCAGCGTTCAGGGTCTAAACACCGGGGAGCTGTTTTTT. Encoded protein: CSVQGLNTGELFF.